These 7 T cell receptor beta chains came from one sample sequenced in a study of beta chain features in type 1 diabetes (dated by TCRdb to the late 2010s). The receptor library was made with the immunoSEQ multiplex PCR assay. The entire isolated RNA was reverse transcribed using the High Capacity cDNA Reverse Transcription Kit, and thus expressed TCRB transcripts were sequenced. The table comes from immuneACCESS by way of TCRdb, which keeps in-frame sequences with V and J called. Part of the clones is missing from these tables; in studies checked, under half for an unresolved V gene and the rest for unknown reasons. This sample gives 860,000 or so clones in total; 15% to 20% of them show up just once. 0.02% to 0.03% of the sample rests with the top ten. Material: naive CD4+ T cells from blood. What the cell subset or site label conveys for this sample: true naive CD4+ T cells. The source is a woman under 30 in good health.

There are a few counts of this clone. CDR3 sequence: CASKLDPADTQYF. CDR3 sequence (DNA): TGTGCCAGTAAACTAGATCCCGCAGATACGCAGTATTTT. The chain combines TRBV19 with TRBJ2-3, with D tentatively TRBD2 (5 bases). Germline CDR1 reads LNHDA; CDR2 reads SQIVND (reference sequence). This CDR3 has 13 residues. The V end lost 7 bases, the J end lost 4 bases, and 12 bases lay between the germline ends.

This clone was seen more than once but under ten times. Here the CDR3 DNA reads TGTGCCAGCAGTCGGTCCGGACAGGGGACAGATACGCAGTATTTT. Amino acids: CASSRSGQGTDTQYF. The chain is built from TRBV7-2 and TRBJ2-3; 9 bases agree with TRBD1. Looked up from germline, CDR1 is SGHTA and CDR2 is FQGNSA. Losses at the gene ends were 6 bases for V and 3 bases for J; bases not matched to a gene: 7. This CDR3 has 15 residues.

V gene TRBV29-1 combines with J gene TRBJ2-1; D is tentatively TRBD1 or TRBD2 (5 bases each). The CDR3 covers 12 residues. V was trimmed by 6 bases and J by 10 bases, leaving 16 bases between them. The germline V gene has CDR1 SQVTM and CDR2 ANQGSEA. The CDR3 region is CSVGVAGTEQFF. DNA of the CDR3: TGCAGCGTGGGGGTTGCGGGTACAGAGCAGTTCTTC.

V is TRBV5-1 and J is TRBJ2-7, with 7 bases that match TRBD2. Germline CDR1 reads SGHRS; CDR2 reads YFSETQ. V was clipped by 6 bases and J by 0 bases; unmatched bases: 6. This CDR3 has 14 residues. The CDR3 nucleotides read TGCGCCAGCACCCAAGCGGGAAACTCCTACGAGCAGTACTTC. It is translated as CASTQAGNSYEQYF.

This chain links TRBV25-1 with TRBJ2-7, with unresolved D. Between the trimmed V and J ends, which lost 3 bases and 2 bases, there was a span of 11 bases. Germline CDR1 reads MGHDK; CDR2 reads SYGVNS. The CDR3 is 14 residues long. The CDR3 loop reads CASSEGHRPYEQYF. The CDR3 nucleotides are TGTGCCAGCAGTGAGGGCCACAGACCCTACGAGCAGTACTTC.

The chain has TRBV2 and TRBJ2-7; tentative D call: TRBD2 (7 bases). The CDR3 has 14 amino acids. V was shortened by 4 bases and J by 9 bases, with 19 bases between the two germline ends. The germline V gene has CDR1 SNHLY and CDR2 FYNNEI. The CDR3 DNA follows: TGTGCCAGCAGTGGCCAAACAGGGACTACTGTGCAGTACTTC. It encodes CASSGQTGTTVQYF.

The J gene is TRBJ1-3, the V gene TRBV18; D is undetermined. The CDR3 consists of 14 residues. The V gene's germline CDR1 is KGHSH and CDR2 LQKENI. The V end was cut by 3 bases, the J end by 7 bases, with 13 bases between. In DNA form, the CDR3 reads TGTGCCAGCTCACCGGGGAATATCGGGAACACCATATATTTT. Translating gives CASSPGNIGNTIYF.